This record concerns one TCR beta chain sequence. One end of the junction varies from germline; a read error may be responsible. In the original workflow: Reference gene primer amplification yielded estimated nucleated cell counts. This table comes from immunoSEQ multiplex PCR, and its TCRdb copy is limited to in-frame clones, with some not included. V, J and clone size were drawn from that table, and D and trimming were deduced from the DNA. The table includes 150,000 to 200,000 clones, around 89% detected once. The data originate from a study of blood T cell repertoires in COVID-19. Study details: Material from acute and convalescent COVID-19 was sourced from the United States, Italy and Spain. PBMCs, B-cell-depleted T cells, or T cells provided the cDNA or gDNA that made up the material.

There are 12 residues in the CDR3. The V gene's germline CDR1 is SNHLY and CDR2 FYNNEI. The clonotype was recovered from a middle-aged man with active or convalescent COVID-19. Input material: peripheral blood. This chain links TRBV2 with TRBJ2-3; no reliable D call. CDR3 sequence reads: CASSISRDTQYF. The CDR3 DNA reads as TGTGCCAGCAGTATTAGCAGAGATACGCAGTATTTT.